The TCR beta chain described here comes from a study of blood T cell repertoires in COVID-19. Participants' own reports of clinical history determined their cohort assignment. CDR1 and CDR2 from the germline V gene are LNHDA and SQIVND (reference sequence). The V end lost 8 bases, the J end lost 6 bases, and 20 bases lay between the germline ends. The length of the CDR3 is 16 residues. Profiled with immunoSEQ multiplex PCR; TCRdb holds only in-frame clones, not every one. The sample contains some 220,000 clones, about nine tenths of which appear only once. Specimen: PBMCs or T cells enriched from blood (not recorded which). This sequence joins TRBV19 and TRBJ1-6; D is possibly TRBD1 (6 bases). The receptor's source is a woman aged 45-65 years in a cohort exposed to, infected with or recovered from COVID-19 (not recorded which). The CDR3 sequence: CASQRTRQVVNSPLHF. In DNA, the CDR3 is TGTGCCAGTCAAAGGACTCGACAGGTCGTTAATTCACCCCTCCACTTT. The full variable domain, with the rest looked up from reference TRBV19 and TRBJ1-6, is DGGITQSPKYLFRKEGQNVTLSCEQNLNHDAMYWYRQDPGQGLRLIYYSQIVNDFQKGDIAEGYSVSREKKESFPLTVTSAQKNPTAFYLCASQRTRQVVNSPLHFGNGTRLTVT.